This entry lists 6 T cell receptor beta chains sequenced from one sample in a study of CD4 and CD8 cells across lung adenocarcinoma regions. TCRdb recomputed calls from the PCR reads with MiXCR, one row per CDR3 protein. This sample has roughly 8,000 distinct CDR3 sequences, with 45% found just once. The sample consisted of CD8+ T cells from the center of a lung tumor. These receptors all stem from a male donor with lung adenocarcinoma. The CD4 and CD8 labels of this study may be unreliable.

This clonotype was detected only once. The V call is TRBV9, the J call TRBJ2-2, with a possible D match to TRBD2 (5 bases). This CDR3 spans 14 amino acids. The V end was cut by 0 bases, the J end by 2 bases, with 5 bases between. CDR1 and CDR2 (germline): SGDLS, YYNGEE. DNA of the CDR3: TGTGCCAGCAGCGTAGGGACTAACACCGGGGAGCTGTTTTTT. Translation gives CASSVGTNTGELFF.

The chain links TRBV14 to TRBJ2-1; D unresolved. The last part of the DNA fits TRBJ2-5 better; the J call may be wrong. This CDR3 is 12 amino acids long. The V gene's germline CDR1 is SGHDN and CDR2 FVKESK. The CDR3: CASSQDRKTQYF. The CDR3 bases are TGTGCCAGCAGCCAAGATCGAAAGACCCAGTACTTC.

There are many counts of this clonotype. The chain recombines TRBV11-3 with TRBJ2-6, with TRBD1 matching 8 bases. The CDR3 covers 18 residues. The V segment lost 3 bases and the J segment 0 bases; nucleotides outside the gene matches: 7. Germline loops: CDR1 SGHNT, CDR2 YENEEA. This chain's CDR3 is CASSFMTGADSGANVLTF. The CDR3 nucleotides read TGTGCCAGCAGCTTCATGACAGGGGCCGACTCTGGGGCCAACGTCCTGACTTTC. The full variable domain, in which reference TRBV11-3 and TRBJ2-6 provide the parts outside the CDR3, is EAGVVQSPRYKIIEKKQPVAFWCNPISGHNTLYWYLQNLGQGPELLIRYENEEAVDDSQLPKDRFSAERLKGVDSTLKIQPAELGDSAVYLCASSFMTGADSGANVLTFGAGSRLTVL.

The chain is built from TRBV3-1 and TRBJ1-2; D is uncertain. CDR1 is LGHDT, CDR2 YNNKEL, per germline (reference sequence). This CDR3 spans 12 amino acids. Trimming removed 2 bases from V and 8 bases from J, with 9 bases in between. CDR3 residues: CASSQSWLGYTF. The CDR3 coding sequence is TGTGCCAGCAGCCAAAGCTGGCTGGGCTACACCTTC.

The rearrangement joins TRBV27 to TRBJ2-5; 8 nucleotides match TRBD2. In germline, CDR1 is MNHEY, CDR2 SMNVEV (reference sequence). Trimming cost V 3 bases and J 7 bases; bases outside gene matches: 10. The CDR3 is 15 amino acids. The CDR3 nucleotides read TGTGCCAGCAGTTTTGGGACTAGAGGAGGTGGGACCCAGTACTTC. Amino acid sequence: CASSFGTRGGGTQYF.

This clonotype has ten or more counts. The chain employs TRBV6-1 and TRBJ1-5; D perhaps matches TRBD1 (6 bases). V was pared by 6 bases and J by 9 bases, with 15 bases between. Germline V gene lookup returns CDR1 MNHNS and CDR2 SASEGT. The CDR3 extends over 13 amino acids. The CDR3 loop reads CASSTRGLAPQHF. The CDR3, as DNA: TGTGCCAGCAGCACCCGGGGGCTAGCGCCCCAGCATTTT.